The 16 T cell receptor beta chains listed next were all sequenced from one sample in a study of blood T cells in healthy people across ages. Using a J-beta primer mix together with a sample-barcoded 5' primer, a second PCR was run for about 6 to 12 cycles. In TCRdb, the 5' RACE reads were re-called with MiXCR into one record per CDR3 protein. The repertoire has about 1,000,000 distinct CDR3 sequences, 40% to 50% of them found once; the top ten carry 18%. Material for sequencing was blood. The source of these receptors is a woman aged 55-70 years in good health.

V usage is TRBV6-2 or TRBV6-3 and J usage is TRBJ2-5, with D tentatively TRBD1 (5 bases). V was trimmed by 2 bases and J by 1 base, leaving 8 bases between them. The CDR3 is 14 amino acids. Germline loops: CDR1 MNHEY, CDR2 SVGEGT. The CDR3, as DNA: TGTGCCAGCAGTTACATTAGGGGCCAAGAGACCCAGTACTTC. Translating it yields CASSYIRGQETQYF.

The gene calls are TRBV12-3 or TRBV12-4 and TRBJ2-3, with 8 bases matching TRBD2. J was trimmed by 5 bases and V by 6 bases; bases with no gene match: 7. The CDR3 spans 14 residues. For the CDR3, the DNA is TGTGCCAGCAGGACCGGGACTAGAGGAGATACGCAGTATTTT. Protein sequence: CASRTGTRGDTQYF.

This clonotype has just one count. The CDR3 DNA follows: TGCGCCAGCAGCCAAGTAAGCGTTACTAGCGGGAGAATCGGAGACAATGAGCAGTTCTTC. Translating gives CASSQVSVTSGRIGDNEQFF. The J gene is TRBJ2-1, the V gene TRBV4-1; TRBD2 matches 11 bases. This CDR3 has 20 amino acids. Germline CDR1 is MGHRA and CDR2 is YSYEKL. V was pared by 1 base and J by 5 bases, with 16 bases of the junction left unmatched.

The genes are TRBV27 and TRBJ2-5, with a possible D match to TRBD2 (6 bases). The J call is in doubt because the DNA end fits TRBJ2-7 better. The CDR3 has 14 amino acids. Germline CDR1 is MNHEY and CDR2 is SMNVEV (reference sequence). The chain's CDR3 is CASSAPGLPREQYF. CDR3 nucleotide sequence: TGTGCCAGCAGTGCGCCGGGACTCCCCCGCGAGCAGTACTTC.

CDR3 DNA: TGTGCCAGCAGCTTAGATGGCGGGAGGGCCGGAGAGATCCAGTACTTC. Its translation is CASSLDGGRAGEIQYF. V is TRBV7-2 and J is TRBJ2-4, with 9 nucleotides matching TRBD2. In germline, CDR1 is SGHTA, CDR2 FQGNSA. The J segment lost 13 bases and the V segment lost 1 base, leaving 14 bases of the junction unmatched. The CDR3 has 16 residues.

This chain joins TRBV14 and TRBJ2-4; no clear D gene. Trimming removed 4 bases at V and 0 bases at J, with 13 bases between. There are 16 residues in the CDR3. The V gene's germline CDR1 is SGHDN and CDR2 FVKESK. CDR3 in DNA: TGTGCCAGCAGCCCTGCCTTGGGCGTAGCCAAAAACATTCAGTACTTC. Translating gives CASSPALGVAKNIQYF.

In this sample, this clonotype turned up a few times. The chain employs TRBV29-1 and TRBJ2-1, with TRBD2 matching over 16 bases. In germline, CDR1 is SQVTM, CDR2 ANQGSEA. Trimming took 7 bases from V and 4 from J; bases not matched to a gene: 7. This CDR3 has 16 amino acids. CDR3 nucleotide sequence: TGCAGCGGCAAAGGGACTAGCGGGAGGGGTTACAATGAGCAGTTCTTC. This translates into CSGKGTSGRGYNEQFF.

This clonotype was found a few times. This sequence joins TRBV29-1 and TRBJ2-7; 8 bases are a match to TRBD2. Germline V CDR1 and CDR2: SQVTM, ANQGSEA. V was clipped by 5 bases and J by 0 bases; unmatched bases: 6. This CDR3 has 14 residues. The CDR3 reads CSVTLAGSSYEQYF. Here the CDR3 DNA reads TGCAGCGTTACCCTAGCGGGTAGCTCCTACGAGCAGTACTTC.

The chain is built from TRBV7-9 and TRBJ2-1; TRBD1 matches at 7 bases. CDR1 SEHNR and CDR2 FQNEAQ come from the germline V gene (reference sequence). This CDR3 is built from 15 residues. V trimming: 1 base; J trimming: 7 bases; junction bases outside the gene matches: 7. The CDR3 nucleotides read TGTGCCAGCAGCTTAGGCGAGGGGGCACGGAATGAGCAGTTCTTC. Amino acids: CASSLGEGARNEQFF.

The V and J genes are TRBV12-3 or TRBV12-4 and TRBJ1-2; possibly TRBD1 for D (6 bases). The V end was cut by 5 bases, the J end by 8 bases, with 21 bases between. CDR3 length: 15 residues. The CDR3 DNA is TGTGCCAGCAGTCTGAGACAGGTCGGAGCTGGGGGCTACACCTTC. Protein product: CASSLRQVGAGGYTF.

The rearrangement uses TRBV5-1 and TRBJ1-6, with TRBD1 identical over 8 bases. Germline V lookup: CDR1 SGHRS, CDR2 YFSETQ. The length of the CDR3 is 15 residues. V was clipped by 0 bases and J by 5 bases; unmatched bases: 1. The CDR3 sequence is CASSLEGQDNSPLHF. In DNA, the CDR3 is TGCGCCAGCAGCTTGGAGGGACAGGATAATTCACCCCTCCACTTT.

The V gene is TRBV28, the J gene TRBJ2-7, with a weak D call TRBD2 (5 bases). Looked up from germline, CDR1 is MDHEN and CDR2 is SYDVKM. Trimming took off 3 bases at V and 3 bases at J, with 12 bases between the two ends. CDR3 length: 14 amino acids. The DNA for the CDR3 is TGTGCCAGCAGTTTCAGCGGAAACCACTACGAGCAGTACTTC. Encoded protein: CASSFSGNHYEQYF.

The chain couples TRBV6-5 to TRBJ2-1; D ambiguous. This CDR3 has 13 amino acids. CDR1 is MNHEY, CDR2 SVGAGI, per germline. The germline V and J ends were trimmed by 0 bases and 7 bases, with 7 bases remaining between them. Written as DNA, the CDR3 is TGTGCCAGCAGTTACTCGAGTAAAAATGAGCAGTTCTTC. Its translation: CASSYSSKNEQFF.

The table lists this clonotype with a few counts. The V gene is TRBV29-1, the J gene TRBJ1-2, with a weak D call TRBD1 (5 bases). The V and J ends lost 4 bases and 4 bases respectively, with 19 bases between them. This CDR3 is 15 amino acids long. The germline V gene encodes CDR1 SQVTM and CDR2 ANQGSEA. This CDR3 reads CSVAQRATTGYGYTF. The CDR3 DNA reads TGCAGCGTTGCTCAAAGGGCGACAACAGGCTATGGCTACACCTTC.

The chain employs TRBV6-2 or TRBV6-3 and TRBJ2-1, with D perhaps TRBD2 (5 bases). CDR1 is MNHEY and CDR2 is SVGEGT in the germline V gene. This CDR3 region has 14 residues. V dropped 8 bases and J dropped 1 base, with 12 bases sitting between them. CDR3 sequence: CASLYGGSYNEQFF. CDR3 nucleotides: TGTGCCAGCCTCTATGGAGGATCCTACAATGAGCAGTTCTTC.

V is TRBV28 and J is TRBJ2-7; 7 nucleotides agree with TRBD2. Looked up from germline, CDR1 is MDHEN and CDR2 is SYDVKM. The CDR3 has 15 residues. V lost 4 bases to trimming and J lost 1 base; unmatched junction nucleotides: 7. The DNA of the CDR3 is TGTGCCAGCAGTTCCTTTCCGGGGGGTTCCTACGAGCAGTACTTC. This codes for CASSSFPGGSYEQYF.